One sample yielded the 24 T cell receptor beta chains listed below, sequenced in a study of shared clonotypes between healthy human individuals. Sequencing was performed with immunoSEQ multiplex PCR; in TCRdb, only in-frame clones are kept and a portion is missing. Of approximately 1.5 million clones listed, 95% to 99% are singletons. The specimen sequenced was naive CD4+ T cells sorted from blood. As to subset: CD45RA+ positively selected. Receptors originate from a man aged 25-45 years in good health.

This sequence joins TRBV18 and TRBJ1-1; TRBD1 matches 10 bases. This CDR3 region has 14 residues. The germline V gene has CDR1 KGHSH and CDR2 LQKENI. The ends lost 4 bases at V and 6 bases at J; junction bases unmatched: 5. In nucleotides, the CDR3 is TGTGCCAGCTCACAGGGACAGGGGAGGGCTGAAGCTTTCTTT. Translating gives CASSQGQGRAEAFF.

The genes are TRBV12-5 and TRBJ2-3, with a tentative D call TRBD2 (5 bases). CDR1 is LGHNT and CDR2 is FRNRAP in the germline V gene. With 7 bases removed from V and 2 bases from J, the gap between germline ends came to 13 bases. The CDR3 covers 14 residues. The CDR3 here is CASAPGSVTDTQYF. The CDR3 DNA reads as TGTGCTAGTGCCCCGGGATCAGTCACAGATACGCAGTATTTT.

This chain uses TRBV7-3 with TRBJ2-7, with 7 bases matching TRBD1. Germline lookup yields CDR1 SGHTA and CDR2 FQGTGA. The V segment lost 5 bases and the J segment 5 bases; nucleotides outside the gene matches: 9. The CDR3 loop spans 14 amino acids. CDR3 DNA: TGTGCCAGCAGCCCGACAGGGCAAACGGACGAGCAGTACTTC. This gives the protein CASSPTGQTDEQYF.

The CDR3 DNA is TGTGCCAGCAGCGTAGGAGAACAGGGGGCGCTAGGAAACACCATATATTTT. Translated, it gives CASSVGEQGALGNTIYF. The V gene is TRBV9, the J gene TRBJ1-3, with TRBD1 matching over 9 bases. The germline gives CDR1 SGDLS, CDR2 YYNGEE. The V segment lost 0 bases and the J segment 4 bases; nucleotides outside the gene matches: 8. CDR3 length equals 17 residues.

CDR3 bases: TGTGCCAGCATATCGACAGCTTATAGCAATCAGCCCCAGCATTTT. This translates into CASISTAYSNQPQHF. The chain couples TRBV28 to TRBJ1-5; D perhaps matches TRBD1 (5 bases). Trimming stripped 7 bases from V and 0 bases from J, with 13 bases between. The CDR3 contains 15 residues. Looked up from germline, CDR1 is MDHEN and CDR2 is SYDVKM.

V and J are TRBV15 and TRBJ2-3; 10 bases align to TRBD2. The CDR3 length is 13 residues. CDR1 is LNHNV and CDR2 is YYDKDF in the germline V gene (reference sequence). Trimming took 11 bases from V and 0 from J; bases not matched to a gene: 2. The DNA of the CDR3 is TGTGCCGTACTAGCGGGAAGCACAGATACGCAGTATTTT. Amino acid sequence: CAVLAGSTDTQYF.

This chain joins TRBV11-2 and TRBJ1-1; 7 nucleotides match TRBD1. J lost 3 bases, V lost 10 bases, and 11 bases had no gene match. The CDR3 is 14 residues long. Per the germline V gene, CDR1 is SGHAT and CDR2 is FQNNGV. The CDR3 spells CATQKGQTYTEAFF. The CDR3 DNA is TGTGCCACCCAAAAGGGACAGACCTACACTGAAGCTTTCTTT. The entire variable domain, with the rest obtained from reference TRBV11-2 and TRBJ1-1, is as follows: EAGVAQSPRYKIIEKRQSVAFWCNPISGHATLYWYQQILGQGPKLLIQFQNNGVVDDSQLPKDRFSAERLKGVDSTLKIQPAKLEDSAVYLCATQKGQTYTEAFFGQGTRLTVV.

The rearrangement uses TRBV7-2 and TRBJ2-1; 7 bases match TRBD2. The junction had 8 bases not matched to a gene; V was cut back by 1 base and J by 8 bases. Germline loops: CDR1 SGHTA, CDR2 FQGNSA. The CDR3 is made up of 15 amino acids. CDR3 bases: TGTGCCAGCAGCTTAGGGGCGGGAGAGGGTTATGAGCAGTTCTTC. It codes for CASSLGAGEGYEQFF.

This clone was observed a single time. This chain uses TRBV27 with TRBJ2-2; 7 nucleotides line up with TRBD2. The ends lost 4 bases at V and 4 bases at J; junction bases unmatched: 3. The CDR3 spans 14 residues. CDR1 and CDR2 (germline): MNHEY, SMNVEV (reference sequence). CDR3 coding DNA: TGTGCCAGCAGTTCTAGCGGCCCCACCGGGGAGCTGTTTTTT. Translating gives CASSSSGPTGELFF.

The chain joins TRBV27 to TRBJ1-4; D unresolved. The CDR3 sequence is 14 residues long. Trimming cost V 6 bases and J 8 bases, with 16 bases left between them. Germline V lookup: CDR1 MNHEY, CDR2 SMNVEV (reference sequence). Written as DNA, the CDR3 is TGTGCCAGCAGCCCGACGGGAATCATCGAAAAACTGTTTTTT. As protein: CASSPTGIIEKLFF.

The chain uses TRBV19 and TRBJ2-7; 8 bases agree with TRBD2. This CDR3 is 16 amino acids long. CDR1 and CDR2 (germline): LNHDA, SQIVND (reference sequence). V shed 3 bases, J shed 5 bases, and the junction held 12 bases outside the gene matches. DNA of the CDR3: TGTGCCAGTAGTATGTCGCGCGGGAGGACCTGGGACGAGCAGTACTTC. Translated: CASSMSRGRTWDEQYF. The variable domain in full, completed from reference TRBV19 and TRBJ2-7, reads DGGITQSPKYLFRKEGQNVTLSCEQNLNHDAMYWYRQDPGQGLRLIYYSQIVNDFQKGDIAEGYSVSREKKESFPLTVTSAQKNPTAFYLCASSMSRGRTWDEQYFGPGTRLTVT.

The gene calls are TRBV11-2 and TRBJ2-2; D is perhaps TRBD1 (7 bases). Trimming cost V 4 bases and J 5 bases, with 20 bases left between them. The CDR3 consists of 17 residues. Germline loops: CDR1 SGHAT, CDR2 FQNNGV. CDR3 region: CASSSARRGLDTGELFF. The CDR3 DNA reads TGTGCCAGCAGCTCCGCGAGGAGGGGGCTGGATACCGGGGAGCTGTTTTTT.

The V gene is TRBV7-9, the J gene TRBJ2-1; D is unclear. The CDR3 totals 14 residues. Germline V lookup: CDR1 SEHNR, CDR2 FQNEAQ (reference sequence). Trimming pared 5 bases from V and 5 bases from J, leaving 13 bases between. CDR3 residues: CASSPGEYHNEQFF. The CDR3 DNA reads TGTGCCAGCAGCCCTGGAGAGTATCACAATGAGCAGTTCTTC.

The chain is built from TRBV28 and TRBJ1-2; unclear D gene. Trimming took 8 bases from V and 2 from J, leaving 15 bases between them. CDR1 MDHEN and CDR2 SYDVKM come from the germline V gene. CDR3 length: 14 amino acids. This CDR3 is CASESRWANYGYTF. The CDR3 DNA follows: TGTGCCAGCGAGAGCAGATGGGCAAACTATGGCTACACCTTC.

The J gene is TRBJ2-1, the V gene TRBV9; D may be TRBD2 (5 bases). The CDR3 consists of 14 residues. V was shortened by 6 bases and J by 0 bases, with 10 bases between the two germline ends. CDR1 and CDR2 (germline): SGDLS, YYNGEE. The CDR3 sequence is CASTSLGSYNEQFF. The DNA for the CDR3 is TGTGCCAGCACTAGCCTGGGCTCCTACAATGAGCAGTTCTTC. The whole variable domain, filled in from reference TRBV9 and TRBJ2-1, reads DSGVTQTPKHLITATGQRVTLRCSPRSGDLSVYWYQQSLDQGLQFLIQYYNGEERAKGNILERFSAQQFPDLHSELNLSSLELGDSALYFCASTSLGSYNEQFFGPGTRLTVL.

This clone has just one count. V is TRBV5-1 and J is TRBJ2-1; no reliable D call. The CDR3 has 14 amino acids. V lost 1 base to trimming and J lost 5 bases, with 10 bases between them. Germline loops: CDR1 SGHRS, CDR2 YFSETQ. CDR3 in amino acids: CASSLSTLNNEQFF. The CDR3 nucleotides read TGCGCCAGCAGCTTGTCTACGCTGAACAATGAGCAGTTCTTC. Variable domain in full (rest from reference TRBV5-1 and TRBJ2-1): KAGVTQTPRYLIKTRGQQVTLSCSPISGHRSVSWYQQTPGQGLQFLFEYFSETQRNKGNFPGRFSGRQFSNSRSEMNVSTLELGDSALYLCASSLSTLNNEQFFGPGTRLTVL.

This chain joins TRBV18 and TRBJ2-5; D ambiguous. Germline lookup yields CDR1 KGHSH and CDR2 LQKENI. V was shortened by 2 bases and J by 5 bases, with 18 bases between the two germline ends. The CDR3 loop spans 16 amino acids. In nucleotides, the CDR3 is TGTGCCAGCTCACCAAGTGTTGTTGTTAACCGGGAGACCCAGTACTTC. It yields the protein CASSPSVVVNRETQYF.

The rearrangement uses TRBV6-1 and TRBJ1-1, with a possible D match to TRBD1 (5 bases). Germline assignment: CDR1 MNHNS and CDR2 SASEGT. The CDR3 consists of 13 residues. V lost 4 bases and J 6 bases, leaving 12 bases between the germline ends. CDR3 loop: CASSVQGRAEAFF. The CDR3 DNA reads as TGTGCCAGCAGTGTTCAGGGAAGGGCTGAAGCTTTCTTT.

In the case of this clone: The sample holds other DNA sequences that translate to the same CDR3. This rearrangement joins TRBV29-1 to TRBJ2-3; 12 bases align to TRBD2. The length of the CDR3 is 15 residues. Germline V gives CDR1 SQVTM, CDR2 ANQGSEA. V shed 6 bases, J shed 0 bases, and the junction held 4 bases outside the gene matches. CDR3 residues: CSVSGTSGSTDTQYF. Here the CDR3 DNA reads TGCAGCGTCTCCGGGACTAGCGGGAGCACAGATACGCAGTATTTT.

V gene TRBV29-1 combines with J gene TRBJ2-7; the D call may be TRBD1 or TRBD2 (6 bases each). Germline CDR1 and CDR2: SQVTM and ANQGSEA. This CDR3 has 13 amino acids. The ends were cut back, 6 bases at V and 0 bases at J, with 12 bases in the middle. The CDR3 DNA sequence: TGCAGCGTGGGGGGCAGGGGCTCCTACGAGCAGTACTTC. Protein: CSVGGRGSYEQYF.

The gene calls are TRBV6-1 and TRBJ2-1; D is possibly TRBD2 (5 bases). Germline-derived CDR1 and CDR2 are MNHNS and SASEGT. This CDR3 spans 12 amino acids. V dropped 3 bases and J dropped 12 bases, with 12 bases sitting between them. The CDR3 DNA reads TGTGCCAGCAGTGATTGGGGAGTCCGGCAGTTCTTC. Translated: CASSDWGVRQFF.

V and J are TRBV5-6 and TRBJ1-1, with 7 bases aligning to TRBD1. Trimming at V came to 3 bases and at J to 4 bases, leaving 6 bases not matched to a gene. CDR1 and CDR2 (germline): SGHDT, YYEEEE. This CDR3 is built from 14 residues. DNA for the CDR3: TGTGCCAGCAGCTCCGACAGGGTTGGCACTGAAGCTTTCTTT. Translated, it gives CASSSDRVGTEAFF.

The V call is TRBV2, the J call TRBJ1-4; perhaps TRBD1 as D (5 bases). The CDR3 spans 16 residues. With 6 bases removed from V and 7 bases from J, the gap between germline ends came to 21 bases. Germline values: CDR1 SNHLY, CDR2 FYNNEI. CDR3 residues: CASRSSLGTRSEKLFF. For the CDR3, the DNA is TGTGCCAGCAGATCTTCGCTGGGGACGAGGAGTGAAAAACTGTTTTTT.

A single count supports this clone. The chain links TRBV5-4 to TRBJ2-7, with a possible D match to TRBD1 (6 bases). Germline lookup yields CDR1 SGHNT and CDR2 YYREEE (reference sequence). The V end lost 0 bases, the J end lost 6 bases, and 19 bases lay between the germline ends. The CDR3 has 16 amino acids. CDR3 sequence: CASSLGQAKNLFEQYF. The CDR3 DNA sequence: TGTGCCAGCAGCTTGGGACAGGCAAAAAATCTGTTCGAGCAGTACTTC.